The 30 T cell receptor beta chains reported below all come from one sample, sequenced in a study of T-cell reconstitution after alpha-beta-depleted transplantation in children. A library of TCRbeta sequences, prepared with unique molecular identifiers, was generated. TCRdb redid the calling of the PCR reads with MiXCR, one entry per CDR3 protein. The sample carries just over 350,000 distinct CDR3 sequences, 13% recorded once. Sequenced here: PBMCs, sampled from the stem cell graft. The source of these receptors is a human donor who donated a stem cell graft to a child with Fanconi anemia.

In its sample, this clonotype was seen many times. At one of its ends the junction is not consistent with the germline gene, which may arise from a read error. The chain links TRBV5-1 to TRBJ2-2; 8 nucleotides match TRBD1. The CDR3 runs to 15 residues. The V gene's germline CDR1 is SGHRS and CDR2 YFSETQ. CDR3 coding DNA: TGTGCCAGCAGCTCCGGACAGGGCGGCACCGGGGAGCTGTTTTTT. Its translation is CASSSGQGGTGELFF. The whole variable domain, remainder taken from reference TRBV5-1 and TRBJ2-2, is KAGVTQTPRYLIKTRGQQVTLSCSPISGHRSVSWYQQTPGQGLQFLFEYFSETQRNKGNFPGRFSGRQFSNSRSEMNVSTLELGDSALYLCASSSGQGGTGELFFGEGSRLTVL.

This clonotype showed up just a few times. The chain employs TRBV12-3 or TRBV12-4 and TRBJ1-5; 7 nucleotides agree with TRBD1. V dropped 6 bases and J dropped 0; count of bases not matched to a gene: 8. This CDR3 is built from 16 residues. This CDR3 is CASSLNGQVSNQPQHF. CDR3 nucleotides: TGTGCCAGCAGCCTAAACGGACAGGTTAGCAATCAGCCCCAGCATTTT.

The chain combines TRBV5-1 with TRBJ2-5; TRBD2 matches at 7 bases. This CDR3 comprises 15 residues. Germline V gene lookup returns CDR1 SGHRS and CDR2 YFSETQ. Trimming cost V 4 bases and J 5 bases; bases outside gene matches: 11. The CDR3: CASSLGTGGRETQYF. In DNA, the CDR3 is TGCGCCAGCAGCCTGGGAACGGGGGGACGGGAGACCCAGTACTTC.

In its sample, this clonotype was seen a few times. The chain has TRBV7-9 and TRBJ1-2; the D is unclear. Trimming took off 11 bases at V and 6 bases at J, with 4 bases between the two ends. Germline V gene lookup returns CDR1 SEHNR and CDR2 FQNEAQ (reference sequence). The CDR3 totals 8 residues. The CDR3 here is CAGDGYTF. The CDR3 DNA reads as TGTGCCGGGGATGGCTACACCTTC.

The chain joins TRBV6-5 to TRBJ2-1, with a weak D call TRBD1 (6 bases). V gave up 0 bases and J gave up 4 bases, with 16 bases separating them. Per germline, CDR1 MNHEY and CDR2 SVGAGI. The CDR3 loop spans 17 amino acids. The CDR3 DNA sequence: TGTGCCAGCAGTTACTCTCGGCATGGACAGTATTACAATGAGCAGTTCTTC. Translation: CASSYSRHGQYYNEQFF.

This clonotype occurred a few times. This chain connects TRBV24-1 to TRBJ1-2, with D tentatively TRBD1 (5 bases). This CDR3 contains 14 residues. CDR1 is KGHDR, CDR2 SFDVKD, per germline. Between the trimmed V and J ends, which lost 2 bases and 8 bases, there was a span of 14 bases. CDR3: CATSDSRQSRGYTF. The CDR3 DNA reads TGTGCCACCAGTGATTCGCGACAGTCAAGAGGCTACACCTTC.

This clonotype was observed a handful of times. The rearrangement uses TRBV13 and TRBJ2-3; D is perhaps TRBD2 (5 bases). The CDR3 has 13 amino acids. Germline CDR1 is PRHDT and CDR2 is FYEKMQ (reference sequence). With 5 bases removed from V and 4 bases from J, the gap between germline ends came to 10 bases. CDR3 sequence reads: CASSKTRADTQYF. DNA of the CDR3: TGTGCCAGCAGCAAAACGCGGGCAGATACGCAGTATTTT.

V and J are TRBV7-8 and TRBJ2-6; D remains unclear. Trimming removed 1 base at V and 1 base at J, with 11 bases between. Germline V gene data show CDR1 as SGHVS and CDR2 as FQNEAQ. This CDR3 comprises 17 residues. CDR3 region: CASSLGNFPSGANVLTF. The DNA of the CDR3 is TGTGCCAGCAGCTTAGGAAACTTCCCGTCTGGGGCCAACGTCCTGACTTTC.

The chain carries TRBV29-1 and TRBJ2-1, with TRBD2 identical over 12 bases. V trimming: 4 bases; J trimming: 0 bases; junction bases outside the gene matches: 4. The CDR3 is 16 residues long. Germline V gene lookup returns CDR1 SQVTM and CDR2 ANQGSEA. In DNA form, the CDR3 reads TGCAGCGTTGGACTAGCGGGGGCCAGCTCCTACAATGAGCAGTTCTTC. Its protein product is CSVGLAGASSYNEQFF.

This chain joins TRBV6-1 and TRBJ2-1; 11 bases are a match to TRBD2. The junction had 5 bases not matched to a gene; V was cut back by 5 bases and J by 11 bases. CDR1 is MNHNS, CDR2 SASEGT, per germline. The CDR3 is made up of 13 amino acids. As DNA, the CDR3 is TGTGCCAGCAGTAGAACTAGCGGGGGTAAGCAGTTCTTC. Translating gives CASSRTSGGKQFF.

This chain joins TRBV5-1 and TRBJ1-4; the D gene is possibly TRBD1 (5 bases). Trimming stripped 3 bases from V and 4 bases from J, with 10 bases between. Germline V CDR1 and CDR2: SGHRS, YFSETQ. The CDR3 has 14 residues. CDR3 protein: CASSWRQLNEKLFF. The CDR3 bases are TGCGCCAGCAGCTGGCGACAGCTTAATGAAAAACTGTTTTTT.

The sample holds a few counts of this clonotype. The chain joins TRBV7-2 to TRBJ2-5; D unresolved. Germline loops: CDR1 SGHTA, CDR2 FQGNSA. This CDR3 is built from 13 residues. The ends were cut back, 5 bases at V and 3 bases at J, with 10 bases in the middle. The CDR3 region has the DNA TGTGCCAGCAGCGCCGACCTGGAAGAGACCCAGTACTTC. Its translation: CASSADLEETQYF.

This clonotype was observed a few times. The chain has TRBV24-1 and TRBJ2-1, with 7 positions matching TRBD2. The CDR3 runs 14 residues. The germline gives CDR1 KGHDR, CDR2 SFDVKD. The V segment lost 2 bases and the J segment 7 bases; nucleotides outside the gene matches: 4. CDR3 in DNA: TGTGCCACCAGTGATTCCGGGGGGAGGAATGAGCAGTTCTTC. This sequence encodes CATSDSGGRNEQFF.

This clonotype was counted a few times. This rearrangement joins TRBV21-1 to TRBJ2-4; the D call TRBD1 from the table was never checked on the DNA. TRBV21-1 is described as a pseudogene. This CDR3 comprises 10 residues. CDR3 bases: TGTCGGGGGCTGAAAAACATTCAGTACTTC. Encoded protein: CRGLKNIQYF.

CDR3 amino acids: CASNADFRGRVANTEAFF. The DNA of the CDR3 is TGTGCCAGCAATGCCGATTTTAGGGGAAGGGTCGCGAACACTGAAGCTTTCTTT. This chain uses TRBV6-1 with TRBJ1-1, with D perhaps matching TRBD1 (5 bases). Germline V gene sequence: CDR1 MNHNS, CDR2 SASEGT. The CDR3 runs 18 residues. V lost 7 bases and J lost 1, with 25 bases in between.

The chain links TRBV4-1 to TRBJ1-2, with D tentatively TRBD1 (6 bases). Looked up from germline, CDR1 is MGHRA and CDR2 is YSYEKL. The CDR3 covers 17 residues. V was shortened by 0 bases and J by 2 bases, with 16 bases between the two germline ends. CDR3 region: CASSQDPTGTFNYGYTF. The CDR3 nucleotides read TGCGCCAGCAGCCAAGATCCGACCGGGACATTCAACTATGGCTACACCTTC.

The table lists this clonotype with a few counts. The chain links TRBV7-8 to TRBJ2-3; D is perhaps TRBD1 or TRBD2 (5 bases each). Germline V gene lookup returns CDR1 SGHVS and CDR2 FQNEAQ. The CDR3 totals 15 residues. V dropped 5 bases and J dropped 5 bases, with 17 bases sitting between them. The chain's CDR3 is CASSLLVGAEDTQYF. The CDR3 region has the DNA TGTGCCAGCAGCCTACTCGTCGGGGCGGAAGATACGCAGTATTTT. Complete variable domain (other parts from reference TRBV7-8 and TRBJ2-3): GAGVSQSPRYKVAKRGQDVALRCDPISGHVSLFWYQQALGQGPEFLTYFQNEAQLDKSGLPSDRFFAERPEGSVSTLKIQRTQQEDSAVYLCASSLLVGAEDTQYFGPGTRLTVL.

The chain joins TRBV5-1 to TRBJ2-5; TRBD2 matches at 13 bases. CDR1 and CDR2 from the germline V gene are SGHRS and YFSETQ. V dropped 3 bases and J dropped 2; count of bases not matched to a gene: 7. This CDR3 has 17 residues. The CDR3 DNA follows: TGCGCCAGCAGCTCCGGGACTAGCGGGGCCCTACAAGAGACCCAGTACTTC. Its translation: CASSSGTSGALQETQYF.

Only a few counts were recorded for this clonotype. The genes are TRBV2 and TRBJ1-5; weak D call: TRBD1 (6 bases). The CDR3 is 16 amino acids. Germline CDR1 and CDR2: SNHLY and FYNNEI. V was clipped by 7 bases and J by 3 bases, with 19 bases between them. For the CDR3, the DNA is TGTGCCAGCAAGGGGGGCTCCGGACAGTCCAATCAGCCCCAGCATTTT. This translates into CASKGGSGQSNQPQHF.

In this sample, this clonotype turned up many times. This chain connects TRBV12-3 or TRBV12-4 to TRBJ1-6; D call uncertain. V shed 5 bases and J shed 4 bases, with 9 bases lying between them. The CDR3 is 14 residues long. The CDR3 spells CASSVKGYNSPLHF. DNA of the CDR3: TGTGCCAGCAGTGTTAAGGGATATAATTCACCCCTCCACTTT.

The chain links TRBV5-1 to TRBJ2-1, with D tentatively TRBD1 or TRBD2 (6 bases each). The CDR3 spans 15 residues. Trimming pared 1 base from V and 7 bases from J, leaving 15 bases between. Germline CDR1 and CDR2: SGHRS and YFSETQ. CDR3 region: CASSLPGGDVNEQFF. As DNA, the CDR3 is TGCGCCAGCAGCTTGCCCGGGGGCGATGTGAATGAGCAGTTCTTC.

The table lists this clonotype with a few counts. The J gene is TRBJ2-1, the V gene TRBV7-2; TRBD2 matches at 14 bases. Germline V lookup: CDR1 SGHTA, CDR2 FQGNSA. The V segment lost 1 base and the J segment 9 bases; nucleotides outside the gene matches: 2. The CDR3 has 15 residues. The CDR3 nucleotides are TGTGCCAGCAGCTTAGAGGGACTAGCGGGGGTTGAGCAGTTCTTC. Translated, it gives CASSLEGLAGVEQFF. The variable domain in full, with the rest retrieved from reference TRBV7-2 and TRBJ2-1, is GAGVSQSPSNKVTEKGKDVELRCDPISGHTALYWYRQSLGQGLEFLIYFQGNSAPDKSGLPSDRFSAERTGGSVSTLTIQRTQQEDSAVYLCASSLEGLAGVEQFFGPGTRLTVL.

The chain is built from TRBV6-5 and TRBJ2-5; 7 bases are a match to TRBD1. Germline loops: CDR1 MNHEY, CDR2 SVGAGI. V trimming: 1 base; J trimming: 1 base; junction bases outside the gene matches: 0. This CDR3 contains 14 residues. This CDR3 reads CASSYYRGQETQYF. The DNA for the CDR3 is TGTGCCAGCAGTTACTACAGGGGCCAAGAGACCCAGTACTTC.

There are a few counts of this clonotype. The rearrangement uses TRBV7-2 and TRBJ2-4, with TRBD2 as a possible D gene (5 bases). The V end was cut by 4 bases, the J end by 2 bases, with 9 bases between. This CDR3 has 14 residues. Germline V gene lookup returns CDR1 SGHTA and CDR2 FQGNSA. The CDR3 loop is CASSSGMTKNIQYF. The CDR3 DNA sequence: TGTGCCAGCAGCTCGGGAATGACCAAAAACATTCAGTACTTC.

The table lists this clonotype with a few counts. The gene calls are TRBV5-1 and TRBJ2-3; 10 nucleotides align to TRBD2. Germline CDR1 SGHRS, CDR2 YFSETQ. This CDR3 has 15 amino acids. Trimming cost V 6 bases and J 3 bases; bases outside gene matches: 7. The CDR3 is CASTLGTSATDTQYF. As DNA, the CDR3 is TGCGCCAGCACCCTCGGGACTAGCGCGACAGATACGCAGTATTTT.

The chain combines TRBV5-1 with TRBJ1-3, with a possible D match to TRBD1 (6 bases). The V end lost 0 bases, the J end lost 10 bases, and 11 bases lay between the germline ends. Germline V gene sequence: CDR1 SGHRS, CDR2 YFSETQ. This CDR3 is built from 13 residues. CDR3 sequence reads: CASSLEQGPTIYF. CDR3 DNA: TGCGCCAGCAGCTTGGAACAGGGACCGACCATATATTTT.

The chain recombines TRBV27 with TRBJ2-7; 8 bases fit TRBD2. In germline, CDR1 is MNHEY, CDR2 SMNVEV (reference sequence). The CDR3 extends over 16 amino acids. V shed 5 bases, J shed 1 base, and the junction held 10 bases outside the gene matches. The CDR3: CASSLAPGTSSYEQYF. DNA for the CDR3: TGTGCCAGCAGTCTCGCCCCCGGGACTAGTTCCTACGAGCAGTACTTC.

This clonotype occurred many times. V and J are TRBV6-2 or TRBV6-3 and TRBJ2-7; possible D gene TRBD2, 5 bases. The CDR3 is 14 amino acids. V lost 6 bases, J lost 1 base, and 13 bases lay in between. The germline V gene encodes CDR1 MNHEY and CDR2 SVGEGT. The CDR3 protein is CASSRRDGSYEQYF. CDR3 sequence (DNA): TGTGCCAGCAGCAGACGGGATGGGTCCTACGAGCAGTACTTC.

This chain links TRBV12-3 or TRBV12-4 with TRBJ2-3, with D perhaps given as TRBD1 or TRBD2 (6 bases each). The length of the CDR3 is 15 residues. The ends were cut back, 5 bases at V and 2 bases at J, with 14 bases in the middle. The CDR3 spells CASSPQGTDTDTQYF. The DNA of the CDR3 is TGTGCCAGCAGTCCTCAGGGGACTGACACAGATACGCAGTATTTT.

The rearrangement joins TRBV15 to TRBJ2-1, with 9 bases lining up with TRBD1. V shed 0 bases and J 7 bases; nucleotides not matched to a gene: 7. Germline lookup yields CDR1 LNHNV and CDR2 YYDKDF (reference sequence). CDR3 length equals 16 residues. The CDR3 loop is CATSRDRDRVRNEQFF. The DNA of the CDR3 is TGTGCCACCAGCAGAGATAGGGACAGGGTTAGGAATGAGCAGTTCTTC. Supplemented by reference TRBV15 and TRBJ2-1, the full variable domain reads DAMVIQNPRYQVTQFGKPVTLSCSQTLNHNVMYWYQQKSSQAPKLLFHYYDKDFNNEADTPDNFQSRRPNTSFCFLDIRSPGLGDTAMYLCATSRDRDRVRNEQFFGPGTRLTVL.